This record looks at one T cell receptor (beta chain) sequence and its context. Its antigen is undetermined. These data come from a study of identical twins. All donors were healthy Caucasians. cDNA molecules carried unique molecular identifiers, and template switching added a universal primer site. Each CDR3 protein gets one entry after TCRdb re-called the 5' RACE reads with MiXCR. The table includes 200,000 to 250,000 distinct CDR3 sequences, approximately 7% detected once. General study points: Shared out-of-frame alpha sequences (those common to twins) showed excess low generation probability.

V shed 5 bases, J shed 5 bases, and the junction held 9 bases outside the gene matches. CDR3 size: 15 residues. The germline V gene has CDR1 MDHEN and CDR2 SYDVKM. This sample also belongs to another study, concerning yellow fever vaccine responses in identical twins.

The origin of this receptor is a woman aged 18-35 years in good health. The chain has TRBV28 and TRBJ1-1; 9 bases line up with TRBD1. Sequenced: memory (CD45RO+) T cells sorted from blood. For the CDR3, the DNA is TGTGCCAGCAGTACCGCCGGGACAGGGTGGACTGAAGCTTTCTTT. Its translation is CASSTAGTGWTEAFF.